A single sample gave rise to the 24 T cell receptor beta chains below, sequenced in a study of T cell responses to AZD1222 COVID-19 vaccine. The assay was immunoSEQ multiplex PCR, and TCRdb's table has in-frame clones only and misses some. Among 250,000 to 300,000 clones listed, 90% to 95% were seen once. Here the sequenced sample was peripheral blood, taken 28 days after the second AZD1222 dose. The receptors derive from an adult who received the AZD1222 COVID-19 vaccine.

The CDR3 region has the DNA TGCGCCAGCCAGGGCAACCAAGAGACCCAGTACTTC. Translating it yields CASQGNQETQYF. J is TRBJ2-5 and V is TRBV5-1; perhaps TRBD1 as D (5 bases). Per the germline V gene, CDR1 is SGHRS and CDR2 is YFSETQ. This CDR3 is 12 amino acids long. With 7 bases removed from V and 0 bases from J, the gap between germline ends came to 7 bases.

The V call is TRBV9, the J call TRBJ1-2; 8 bases are a match to TRBD1. CDR3 length: 13 amino acids. With 3 bases clipped from V and 4 bases from J, the junction kept 2 bases outside the gene matches. CDR1 is SGDLS and CDR2 is YYNGEE in the germline V gene. CDR3 sequence reads: CASSAQGAYGYTF. In DNA form, the CDR3 reads TGTGCCAGCAGCGCGCAGGGGGCCTATGGCTACACCTTC.

This clone was seen only a few times. The chain has TRBV30 and TRBJ2-7, with TRBD2 as a possible D gene (5 bases). V gave up 2 bases and J gave up 4 bases, with 24 bases separating them. The CDR3 consists of 17 residues. Germline V gives CDR1 GTSNPN, CDR2 SVGIG (reference sequence). In DNA, the CDR3 is TGTGCCTGGAGTCCCCCACCGCGGCTAGCACGAACGTACGAGCAGTACTTC. Amino acid sequence: CAWSPPPRLARTYEQYF.

CDR3 in DNA: TGTGCCAGTAGTATAGATAGAGGGACCCAGTACTTC. The encoded protein is CASSIDRGTQYF. This chain connects TRBV19 to TRBJ2-5, with unresolved D. The germline V and J ends were trimmed by 0 bases and 7 bases, with 6 bases remaining between them. Germline loops: CDR1 LNHDA, CDR2 SQIVND (reference sequence). The CDR3 contains 12 residues.

V is TRBV7-9 and J is TRBJ1-1, with D tentatively TRBD1 (6 bases). The germline CDR1 and CDR2 sequences are SEHNR and FQNEAQ (reference sequence). The germline V and J ends were trimmed by 4 bases and 5 bases, with 8 bases remaining between them. The CDR3 is 12 residues long. The CDR3 loop is CASSSGVTEAFF. Here the CDR3 DNA reads TGTGCCAGCAGCTCAGGGGTTACTGAAGCTTTCTTT.

The rearrangement uses TRBV27 and TRBJ2-7; the D gene is possibly TRBD1 (5 bases). Germline-derived CDR1 and CDR2 are MNHEY and SMNVEV (reference sequence). The CDR3 contains 17 residues. Trimming pared 1 base from V and 2 bases from J, leaving 18 bases between. CDR3 DNA: TGTGCCAGCAGTTTATTCTCGACAGATCCTTCCCCCTACGAGCAGTACTTC. Residues: CASSLFSTDPSPYEQYF.

This clone was detected only once. The V gene is TRBV28, the J gene TRBJ1-5, with 8 bases fitting TRBD1. Germline V gives CDR1 MDHEN, CDR2 SYDVKM. V gave up 5 bases and J gave up 1 base; unmatched junction bases: 7. The CDR3 sequence is 16 residues long. The CDR3 nucleotides are TGTGCCAGCAGTGTACAGGGGGAGGGGAGCAATCAGCCCCAGCATTTT. This encodes CASSVQGEGSNQPQHF.

The V gene is TRBV7-9, the J gene TRBJ1-6; the D gene is possibly TRBD1 (5 bases). V dropped 5 bases and J dropped 7 bases, with 12 bases sitting between them. The CDR3 is 14 amino acids. Germline V gene data show CDR1 as SEHNR and CDR2 as FQNEAQ (reference sequence). The CDR3 DNA follows: TGTGCCAGCAGCCATAGACAGAACAATTCACCCCTCCACTTT. Protein: CASSHRQNNSPLHF.

CDR3 residues: CASSLRQGALNTEAFF. The CDR3 DNA is TGTGCCAGTAGTCTTCGACAGGGGGCTCTGAACACTGAAGCTTTCTTT. The chain employs TRBV19 and TRBJ1-1, with 10 bases matching TRBD1. The germline V gene encodes CDR1 LNHDA and CDR2 SQIVND (reference sequence). J gave up 0 bases and V 5 bases, and 6 bases lay outside the gene matches. This CDR3 spans 16 amino acids.

The chain employs TRBV10-3 and TRBJ1-5; no reliable D call. V gave up 0 bases and J gave up 2 bases, with 11 bases separating them. This CDR3 spans 16 amino acids. CDR1 is ENHRY and CDR2 is SYGVKD in the germline V gene. This CDR3 reads CAISESVVTRNQPQHF. The CDR3 DNA follows: TGTGCCATCAGTGAGTCCGTAGTGACTCGCAATCAGCCCCAGCATTTT.

This clone came up once. V gene TRBV5-1 combines with J gene TRBJ1-1; 9 positions match TRBD1. V shed 4 bases, J shed 1 base, and the junction held 8 bases outside the gene matches. Looked up from germline, CDR1 is SGHRS and CDR2 is YFSETQ. The length of the CDR3 is 16 residues. This CDR3 is CASSPGQGTGNTEAFF. CDR3 bases: TGCGCCAGCAGCCCGGGACAGGGCACGGGGAACACTGAAGCTTTCTTT. The variable domain in full, completed from reference TRBV5-1 and TRBJ1-1, reads KAGVTQTPRYLIKTRGQQVTLSCSPISGHRSVSWYQQTPGQGLQFLFEYFSETQRNKGNFPGRFSGRQFSNSRSEMNVSTLELGDSALYLCASSPGQGTGNTEAFFGQGTRLTVV.

This chain links TRBV27 with TRBJ1-1; 7 bases are shared with TRBD1. The CDR3 has 15 amino acids. The germline V gene has CDR1 MNHEY and CDR2 SMNVEV (reference sequence). Trimming removed 4 bases from V and 2 bases from J; junction bases left unmatched: 7. CDR3 bases: TGTGCCAGCAGTTCCATCCACAGGGGAAACACTGAAGCTTTCTTT. This gives the protein CASSSIHRGNTEAFF.

The gene calls are TRBV3-1 (or the pseudogene TRBV3-2) and TRBJ1-1; no clear D gene. The CDR3 contains 15 residues. V was trimmed by 1 base and J by 1 base, leaving 10 bases between them. Germline CDR1 is LGHDT and CDR2 is YNNKEL (reference sequence). CDR3 in amino acids: CASSQAHRENTEAFF. The CDR3 DNA reads as TGTGCCAGCAGCCAAGCCCACCGGGAGAACACTGAAGCTTTCTTT.

This clone has just one count. The V call is TRBV19, the J call TRBJ2-5; D not resolved. Germline CDR1 is LNHDA and CDR2 is SQIVND (reference sequence). Trimming pared 8 bases from V and 5 bases from J, leaving 15 bases between. CDR3 length: 13 amino acids. CDR3 protein: CASARALGETQYF. For the CDR3, the DNA is TGTGCCAGTGCTCGAGCCCTCGGGGAGACCCAGTACTTC.

The chain uses TRBV3-1 (or the pseudogene TRBV3-2) and TRBJ2-3; TRBD1 matches 8 bases. Germline assignment: CDR1 LGHDT and CDR2 YNNKEL (reference sequence). With V trimmed by 0 bases and J by 1 base, 3 bases remained unmatched. The CDR3 consists of 16 residues. In DNA form, the CDR3 reads TGTGCCAGCAGCCAAGAACGGACAGGGTGCACAGATACGCAGTATTTT. The encoded protein is CASSQERTGCTDTQYF.

V and J are TRBV2 and TRBJ2-7; 8 bases are shared with TRBD2. V was pared by 3 bases and J by 2 bases, with 3 bases of the junction left unmatched. Germline V CDR1 and CDR2: SNHLY, FYNNEI. The CDR3 runs 14 residues. The CDR3 loop reads CASSDSGITYEQYF. The CDR3 nucleotides read TGTGCCAGCAGTGATAGCGGGATTACCTACGAGCAGTACTTC.

The rearrangement uses TRBV7-9 and TRBJ1-1; D is unresolved. V lost 5 bases and J lost 3, with 10 bases in between. Germline lookup yields CDR1 SEHNR and CDR2 FQNEAQ (reference sequence). The CDR3 is 13 amino acids. The CDR3 DNA reads as TGTGCCAGCAGCCCAACGGTCCACACTGAAGCTTTCTTT. Translated, it gives CASSPTVHTEAFF.

This sequence joins TRBV25-1 and TRBJ1-2; 7 positions agree with TRBD1. The CDR3 has 13 residues. V lost 10 bases to trimming and J lost 0 bases; unmatched junction nucleotides: 5. Germline lookup yields CDR1 MGHDK and CDR2 SYGVNS. The DNA for the CDR3 is TGTGCCACCTGGACAGGAGCTAACTATGGCTACACCTTC. Amino acids: CATWTGANYGYTF.

The rearrangement links TRBV29-1 to TRBJ2-1; TRBD2 matches at 7 bases. The CDR3 length is 16 residues. CDR1 SQVTM and CDR2 ANQGSEA come from the germline V gene. V was clipped by 4 bases and J by 4 bases; unmatched bases: 13. In DNA, the CDR3 is TGCAGCGTTGTTTTCGGGCGACGGACTAGATACAATGAGCAGTTCTTC. This sequence encodes CSVVFGRRTRYNEQFF.

The chain couples TRBV11-2 to TRBJ2-7, with TRBD2 matching over 9 bases. Trimming removed 6 bases from V and 6 bases from J; junction bases left unmatched: 12. Germline V gene lookup returns CDR1 SGHAT and CDR2 FQNNGV. The CDR3 spans 15 residues. Written as DNA, the CDR3 is TGTGCCAGCAGACCGCTAGCGGGACCGGGGGGCGAGCAGTACTTC. Amino acid sequence: CASRPLAGPGGEQYF.

The chain combines TRBV28 with TRBJ1-3; D remains unclear. Trimming took off 6 bases at V and 0 bases at J, with 6 bases between the two ends. Germline CDR1 and CDR2: MDHEN and SYDVKM. The CDR3 is made up of 13 amino acids. CDR3 DNA: TGTGCCAGCAGCCGATTCTCTGGAAACACCATATATTTT. Amino acid sequence: CASSRFSGNTIYF.

The genes are TRBV12-3 or TRBV12-4 and TRBJ1-2, with unresolved D. The CDR3 length is 12 residues. V dropped 6 bases and J dropped 4 bases, with 9 bases sitting between them. The CDR3 DNA follows: TGTGCCAGCAGCCGAGGAGCCTATGGCTACACCTTC. Amino acids: CASSRGAYGYTF.

About this clone: The missing conserved phenylalanine or tryptophan at the end of this CDR3 makes a read error likely. Because the CDR3's place on the DNA is in doubt, the DNA is left out and the CDR3 is given as listed by TCRdb. CDR3 loop: CASSLEWEWDL. The chain employs TRBV21-1 and TRBJ1-3. TRBV21-1 is a recognized pseudogene. With termini counted, the CDR3 has 11 amino acids.

The rearrangement links TRBV2 to TRBJ2-7, with 7 bases that match TRBD1. V lost 1 base, J lost 4 bases, and 13 bases stayed unmatched. The length of the CDR3 is 17 residues. Germline V lookup: CDR1 SNHLY, CDR2 FYNNEI. CDR3 nucleotides: TGTGCCAGCAGTGAAGGGGTCCGGAGACAGGGATTATACGAGCAGTACTTC. Residues: CASSEGVRRQGLYEQYF. Full variable domain (missing parts from reference TRBV2 and TRBJ2-7): EPEVTQTPSHQVTQMGQEVILRCVPISNHLYFYWYRQILGQKVEFLVSFYNNEISEKSEIFDDQFSVERPDGSNFTLKIRSTKLEDSAMYFCASSEGVRRQGLYEQYFGPGTRLTVT.